This is a list of T cell receptor beta chains from one sample in a study of brain T cells in children with intractable seizures. Only in-frame clones appear in the TCRdb table, and some are missing; sequencing was by immunoSEQ multiplex PCR. There are 340,000 or so clones in the sample; over 85% occur only once, and 5.5% to 6% lies in the top ten. The material sequenced was peripheral blood, taken less than 6 months after surgery. These receptors came from a boy under two years old with tuberous sclerosis and intractable seizures. The CDR3 runs from the conserved cysteine through the conserved F or W. Each record gives: V gene, J gene, clone size, D gene, CDR3 protein, CDR3 DNA. D genes are given only for firm matches. Clone size, where shown, is once, few, many, or a class for clones that have expanded.

>TRBV12-3/TRBV12-4|TRBJ1-2|-|-
CASSLGGVHGYTF
TGTGCCAGCAGTTTAGGGGGGGTTCATGGCTACACCTTC
>TRBV5-1|TRBJ1-2|-|TRBD1
CASSPLQGAGYGYTF
TGCGCCAGCAGCCCCCTACAGGGGGCCGGCTATGGCTACACCTTC
>TRBV7-6|TRBJ2-1|-|TRBD2
CASSPGGDAYNEQFF
TGTGCCAGCAGCCCCGGGGGGGACGCCTACAATGAGCAGTTCTTC
>TRBV29-1|TRBJ2-7|-|TRBD1
CSVRTGNDYEQYF
TGCAGCGTCCGGACAGGGAATGACTACGAGCAGTACTTC
>TRBV12-5|TRBJ1-5|few|-
CASGLGERTQHF
TGTGCTAGTGGTTTAGGTGAACGGACCCAGCATTTT
>TRBV5-1|TRBJ2-2|-|TRBD1
CANPNGTGRTGELFF
TGCGCCAACCCCAATGGGACAGGGAGGACCGGGGAGCTGTTTTTT
>TRBV5-6|TRBJ1-2|-|-
CASSLSGYGYTF
TGTGCCAGCAGCTTGTCTGGATATGGCTACACCTTC
>TRBV7-3|TRBJ1-1|-|-
CASSLSVQGTEAFF
TGTGCCAGCAGCTTATCCGTCCAGGGCACTGAAGCTTTCTTT
>TRBV7-8|TRBJ1-2|-|TRBD1
CASSLGTGSNYGYTF
TGTGCCAGCAGCCTAGGGACAGGGAGTAACTATGGCTACACCTTC
>TRBV30|TRBJ1-1|-|TRBD1
CARDRGLNTEAFF
TGTGCCCGGGACAGGGGGTTGAACACTGAAGCTTTCTTT
>TRBV6-5|TRBJ2-1|-|-
CASGSQGPYNEQFF
TGTGCCAGCGGATCACAGGGACCCTACAATGAGCAGTTCTTC
>TRBV11-2|TRBJ1-2|-|TRBD1
CASSFTGTGIYGYTF
TGTGCCAGCAGCTTCACCGGGACAGGGATCTATGGCTACACCTTC
>TRBV19|TRBJ2-1|once|TRBD2
CASKGVAGASYNEQFF
TGTGCCAGTAAGGGAGTAGCGGGGGCCTCCTACAATGAGCAGTTCTTC
>TRBV7-9|TRBJ2-1|-|TRBD2
CASSLRTSGSWDNEQFF
TGTGCCAGCAGCCTCAGGACTAGCGGGAGTTGGGACAATGAGCAGTTCTTC
>TRBV20-1|TRBJ1-2|-|-
CSASYTGGYTF
TGCAGTGCTAGTTATACGGGTGGCTACACCTTC
>TRBV7-3|TRBJ2-2|-|-
CASSPTDGATGELFF
TGTGCCAGCAGCCCCACGGACGGCGCCACCGGGGAGCTGTTTTTT
>TRBV27|TRBJ1-4|once|-
CASSFGKGRQEKLFF
TGTGCCAGCAGTTTTGGAAAAGGCCGTCAAGAAAAACTGTTTTTT
>TRBV28|TRBJ1-6|-|-
CASSSQGPTVALHF
TGTGCCAGCAGTTCCCAGGGGCCCACTGTGGCCCTCCACTTT
>TRBV20-1|TRBJ1-1|-|-
CSASGGGKFNTEAFF
TGCAGTGCTAGTGGTGGGGGCAAATTCAACACTGAAGCTTTCTTT
>TRBV19|TRBJ2-1|-|-
CASSISTSIDEQFF
TGTGCCAGTAGTATTTCGACTAGTATCGATGAGCAGTTCTTC
>TRBV10-3|TRBJ1-5|-|-
CAISESGGVGDQPQHF
TGTGCCATCAGTGAGTCCGGGGGAGTAGGAGATCAGCCCCAGCATTTT
>TRBV7-2|TRBJ2-3|once|TRBD2
CASSLVSGDGTSADTQYF
TGTGCCAGCAGCTTAGTTTCAGGGGACGGGACTAGCGCAGATACGCAGTATTTT
>TRBV24-1|TRBJ1-1|-|-
CATSDLTGPYDTEAFF
TGTGCCACCAGTGATTTGACGGGGCCCTATGACACTGAAGCTTTCTTT
>TRBV14|TRBJ1-5|few|-
CASSQGGNQPQHF
TGTGCCAGCAGCCAGGGAGGGAATCAGCCCCAGCATTTT
>TRBV10-3|TRBJ1-1|-|TRBD1
CAISRQGVNTEAFF
TGTGCCATCAGCCGACAGGGGGTGAACACTGAAGCTTTCTTT
>TRBV28|TRBJ2-7|-|TRBD1
CASIPGTGNYEQYF
TGTGCCAGCATTCCCGGGACAGGGAACTACGAGCAGTACTTC
>TRBV2|TRBJ1-3|few|TRBD1
CASSPGQGAGNTIYF
TGTGCCAGCAGTCCTGGACAGGGGGCTGGAAACACCATATATTTT
>TRBV11-3|TRBJ1-1|-|-
CASSPAGANTEAFF
TGTGCCAGCAGCCCTGCAGGGGCGAACACTGAAGCTTTCTTT
>TRBV7-9|TRBJ1-5|-|-
CASSLVLGAGRNQPQHF
TGTGCCAGCAGCTTAGTCTTGGGCGCAGGCCGCAATCAGCCCCAGCATTTT
>TRBV11-1|TRBJ2-1|-|-
CASSPGVGNEQFF
TGTGCCAGCAGCCCTGGGGTAGGGAACGAGCAGTTCTTC
>TRBV5-4|TRBJ2-5|-|TRBD2
CASSLPPGGAEQETQYF
TGTGCCAGCAGCCTACCCCCCGGGGGGGCGGAACAAGAGACCCAGTACTTC
>TRBV6-6|TRBJ2-3|-|-
CASSYRDTDTQYF
TGTGCCAGCAGTTACAGGGATACAGATACGCAGTATTTT
>TRBV4-1|TRBJ1-1|-|TRBD1
CASSLGQGMNTEAFF
TGCGCCAGCAGCCTTGGACAGGGGATGAACACTGAAGCTTTCTTT
>TRBV29-1|TRBJ1-3|-|-
CSVGGGGNTIYF
TGCAGCGTTGGGGGGGGCGGAAACACCATATATTTT
>TRBV7-9|TRBJ1-1|-|-
CASSLEWDTEAFF
TGTGCCAGCAGCCTAGAATGGGACACTGAAGCTTTCTTT
>TRBV7-9|TRBJ1-6|-|-
CAVEGDSPLHF
TGTGCCGTCGAGGGGGACTCACCCCTCCACTTT